The T cell receptor (beta chain) under discussion was sequenced for a study of response to subunit inactivated influenza vaccine. Germline V gene data show CDR1 as SQVTM and CDR2 as ANQGSEA. The CDR3 runs to 14 residues. The V and J ends lost 0 bases and 3 bases respectively, with 9 bases between them. In this sample, this clonotype turned up many times. One entry per CDR3 protein, called by TCRdb with MiXCR from the RT-PCR reads. The sample consists of more than 550,000 distinct CDR3 sequences, about 11% of them appearing once. This sample was also put to use in a study of T cells expressing NK-cell markers. In that study: Researchers built TCR beta cDNA using 5'RACE template switching with UMIs.

This clonotype was sampled from a man in his forties or fifties who received an inactivated influenza vaccine. Sequenced material: PBMCs from blood, taken on the day of vaccination. This sequence joins TRBV29-1 and TRBJ1-3; D is unclear. CDR3 bases: TGCAGCGTTGAAGATCTGAGTCTTGGAAACACCATATATTTT. Translated, it gives CSVEDLSLGNTIYF.